This T cell receptor beta chain was sequenced for a study of CD8 T cells in Susac syndrome. An input of about 0.5 to 1 ug of RNA was subjected to reverse transcription using random hexamers. TCRdb itself ran the immunoSEQ multiplex PCR reads through MiXCR, one entry per CDR3 protein. Among about 130,000 distinct CDR3 sequences, about 93% were seen once, and the ten largest hold around 0.2%. Germline CDR1 reads GTSNPN; CDR2 reads SVGIG (reference sequence). This CDR3 contains 15 residues. The V gene end was trimmed by 2 bases and the J gene end by 1 base; junction bases not matched to a gene: 6. This TCR came from a human donor with Susac syndrome. The rearrangement joins TRBV30 to TRBJ2-3, with 7 positions matching TRBD1. Input material: CD8+ T cells from PBMCs. CDR3 sequence (DNA): TGTGCCTGGAGTACAGGGGTTCAAGGCACAGATACGCAGTATTTT. This codes for CAWSTGVQGTDTQYF.